Listed below are T cell receptor beta chains from one sample, sequenced in a study of T cells after yellow fever vaccination. A single record per CDR3 protein comes from TCRdb applying MiXCR to the 5' RACE reads. Of under 250,000 distinct CDR3 sequences in the sample, about 7% were seen once. Source: CD4+ T cells sorted from PBMCs, taken 15 days after the yellow fever booster vaccination. These receptors all stem from a man aged 30-40 years who received the YFV17D yellow fever vaccine. Each CDR3 is given with its conserved first and last residue. Each record gives: D gene, clone size, V gene, J gene, CDR3 protein, CDR3 DNA. A D gene is named only where the DNA matches it firmly. Size values are once, few and many counts, or a class for expanded clones, and some rows have none.

d_gene: TRBD2; abundance: few; v_gene: TRBV5-1; j_gene: TRBJ2-1; CDR3aa: CASSFLAGAGNEQFF; CDR3nt: TGCGCCAGCAGCTTCTTAGCGGGGGCCGGCAATGAGCAGTTCTTC
d_gene: NA; abundance: many; v_gene: TRBV7-7; j_gene: TRBJ2-1; CDR3aa: CASSPGYSDEQFF; CDR3nt: TGTGCTAGCAGCCCCGGCTACTCCGATGAGCAGTTCTTC
d_gene: NA; abundance: few; v_gene: TRBV27; j_gene: TRBJ2-6; CDR3aa: CASSSPRYSGANVLTF; CDR3nt: TGTGCCAGCAGTTCCCCTAGGTACTCTGGGGCCAACGTCCTGACTTTC
d_gene: TRBD1; abundance: NA; v_gene: TRBV5-1; j_gene: TRBJ1-2; CDR3aa: CASSVGTGALGYTF; CDR3nt: TGCGCCAGCAGCGTCGGGACAGGGGCGCTTGGCTACACCTTC
d_gene: NA; abundance: NA; v_gene: TRBV23-1; j_gene: TRBJ2-3; CDR3aa: CASSQSEEHRELTDTQYF; CDR3nt: TGCGCCAGCAGTCAATCGGAGGAGCACAGAGAACTCACAGATACGCAGTATTTT
d_gene: TRBD2; abundance: few; v_gene: TRBV2; j_gene: TRBJ2-5; CDR3aa: CASNQEAGVETQYF; CDR3nt: TGTGCCAGCAACCAAGAAGCGGGAGTAGAGACCCAGTACTTC
d_gene: TRBD2; abundance: many; v_gene: TRBV7-3; j_gene: TRBJ2-3; CDR3aa: CASSLSTSADTQYF; CDR3nt: TGTGCCAGCAGCTTGTCCACTAGCGCAGATACGCAGTATTTT
d_gene: TRBD2; abundance: NA; v_gene: TRBV7-2; j_gene: TRBJ2-3; CDR3aa: CASSLAPLAGVDDTQYF; CDR3nt: TGTGCCAGCAGCTTAGCCCCTCTAGCGGGAGTTGATGATACGCAGTATTTT
d_gene: TRBD1; abundance: NA; v_gene: TRBV7-9; j_gene: TRBJ1-6; CDR3aa: CASSLAGTGARNSPLHF; CDR3nt: TGTGCCAGCAGCTTAGCGGGGACAGGGGCGAGGAATTCACCCCTCCACTTT
d_gene: NA; abundance: NA; v_gene: TRBV6-1; j_gene: TRBJ2-7; CDR3aa: CASTTGGWQGPSYEQYF; CDR3nt: TGTGCCAGCACTACCGGAGGTTGGCAGGGCCCTTCCTACGAGCAGTACTTC
d_gene: NA; abundance: few; v_gene: TRBV7-8; j_gene: TRBJ1-2; CDR3aa: CASSSRANYGYTF; CDR3nt: TGTGCCAGCAGCTCCAGGGCCAACTATGGCTACACCTTC
d_gene: NA; abundance: NA; v_gene: TRBV5-6; j_gene: TRBJ2-1; CDR3aa: CASSLVGMHEQFF; CDR3nt: TGTGCCAGCAGCTTGGTGGGGATGCATGAGCAGTTCTTC
d_gene: NA; abundance: NA; v_gene: TRBV4-2; j_gene: TRBJ2-6; CDR3aa: CASTPSRGGGANVLTF; CDR3nt: TGTGCCAGCACCCCTAGCAGGGGCGGTGGGGCCAACGTCCTGACTTTC
d_gene: TRBD1; abundance: NA; v_gene: TRBV7-2; j_gene: TRBJ2-1; CDR3aa: CASSLTLGGHNEQFF; CDR3nt: TGTGCCAGCAGCTTAACCCTAGGGGGCCACAATGAGCAGTTCTTC
d_gene: NA; abundance: many; v_gene: TRBV20-1; j_gene: TRBJ2-7; CDR3aa: CSARLTGSNEQYF; CDR3nt: TGCAGTGCTAGATTGACAGGCTCGAACGAGCAGTACTTC
d_gene: NA; abundance: NA; v_gene: TRBV20-1; j_gene: TRBJ2-4; CDR3aa: CSASAHLAKNIQYF; CDR3nt: TGCAGTGCTAGTGCTCATTTAGCCAAAAACATTCAGTACTTC
d_gene: NA; abundance: many; v_gene: TRBV29-1; j_gene: TRBJ1-4; CDR3aa: CSALGSILGEKLFF; CDR3nt: TGCAGCGCCCTGGGGAGCATCCTAGGTGAAAAACTGTTTTTT